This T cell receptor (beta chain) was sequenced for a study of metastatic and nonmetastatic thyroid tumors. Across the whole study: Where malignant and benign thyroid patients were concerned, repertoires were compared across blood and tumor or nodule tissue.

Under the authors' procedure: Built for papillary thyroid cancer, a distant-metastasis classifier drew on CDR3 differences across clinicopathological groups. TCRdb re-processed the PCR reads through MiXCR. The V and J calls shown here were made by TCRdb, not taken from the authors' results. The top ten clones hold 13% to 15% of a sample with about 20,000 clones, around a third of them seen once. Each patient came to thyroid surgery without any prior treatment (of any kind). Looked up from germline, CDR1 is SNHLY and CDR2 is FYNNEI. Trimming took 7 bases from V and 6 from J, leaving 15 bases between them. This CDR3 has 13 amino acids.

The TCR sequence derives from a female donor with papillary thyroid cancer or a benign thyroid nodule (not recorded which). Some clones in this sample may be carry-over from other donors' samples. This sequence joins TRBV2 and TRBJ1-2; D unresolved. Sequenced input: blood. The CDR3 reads CASTLHGHDGYTF. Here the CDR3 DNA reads TGTGCCAGCACCCTACATGGGCATGATGGCTACACCTTC.